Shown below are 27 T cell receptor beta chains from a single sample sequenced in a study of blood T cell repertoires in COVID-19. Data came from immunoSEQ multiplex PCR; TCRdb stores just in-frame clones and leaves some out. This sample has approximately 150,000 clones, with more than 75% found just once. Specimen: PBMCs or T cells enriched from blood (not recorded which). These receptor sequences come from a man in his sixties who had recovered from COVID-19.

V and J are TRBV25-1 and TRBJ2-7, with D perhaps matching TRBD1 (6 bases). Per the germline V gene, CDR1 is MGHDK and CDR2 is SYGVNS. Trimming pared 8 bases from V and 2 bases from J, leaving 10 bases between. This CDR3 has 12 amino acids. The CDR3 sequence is CASQGHTYEQYF. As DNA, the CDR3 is TGTGCCAGCCAGGGACACACCTACGAGCAGTACTTC.

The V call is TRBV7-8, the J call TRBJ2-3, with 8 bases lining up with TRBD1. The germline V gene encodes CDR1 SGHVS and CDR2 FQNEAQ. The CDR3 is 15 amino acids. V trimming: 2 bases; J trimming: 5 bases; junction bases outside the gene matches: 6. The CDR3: CASSLFPGQVDTQYF. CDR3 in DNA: TGTGCCAGCAGCTTATTCCCGGGACAGGTAGATACGCAGTATTTT. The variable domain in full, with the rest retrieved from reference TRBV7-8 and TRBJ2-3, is GAGVSQSPRYKVAKRGQDVALRCDPISGHVSLFWYQQALGQGPEFLTYFQNEAQLDKSGLPSDRFFAERPEGSVSTLKIQRTQQEDSAVYLCASSLFPGQVDTQYFGPGTRLTVL.

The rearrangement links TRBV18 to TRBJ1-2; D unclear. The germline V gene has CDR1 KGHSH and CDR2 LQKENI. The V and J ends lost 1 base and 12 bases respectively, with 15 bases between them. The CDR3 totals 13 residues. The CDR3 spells CASSPRLNSLDTF. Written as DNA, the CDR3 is TGTGCCAGCTCACCACGGCTAAACAGCCTTGACACCTTC.

CDR3 amino acids: CASSPTGLFSTDTQYF. DNA for the CDR3: TGTGCCAGCAGCCCGACAGGGCTCTTTAGCACAGATACGCAGTATTTT. V and J are TRBV9 and TRBJ2-3; TRBD1 agrees at 7 bases. The CDR3 is 16 amino acids. Germline V CDR1 and CDR2: SGDLS, YYNGEE. V shed 4 bases and J 0 bases; nucleotides not matched to a gene: 8.

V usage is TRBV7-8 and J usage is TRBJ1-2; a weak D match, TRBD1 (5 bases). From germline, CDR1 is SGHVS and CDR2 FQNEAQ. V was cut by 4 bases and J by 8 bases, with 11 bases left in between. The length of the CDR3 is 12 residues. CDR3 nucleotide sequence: TGTGCCAGCAGCTCGTTCAGGGCCGGCTACACCTTC. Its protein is CASSSFRAGYTF.

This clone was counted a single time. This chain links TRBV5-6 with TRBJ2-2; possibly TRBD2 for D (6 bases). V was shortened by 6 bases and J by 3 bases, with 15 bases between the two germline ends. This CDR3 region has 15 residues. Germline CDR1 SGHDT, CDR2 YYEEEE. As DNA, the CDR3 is TGTGCCAGCACCTCTTGGGCGGGATACACCGGGGAGCTGTTTTTT. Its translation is CASTSWAGYTGELFF.

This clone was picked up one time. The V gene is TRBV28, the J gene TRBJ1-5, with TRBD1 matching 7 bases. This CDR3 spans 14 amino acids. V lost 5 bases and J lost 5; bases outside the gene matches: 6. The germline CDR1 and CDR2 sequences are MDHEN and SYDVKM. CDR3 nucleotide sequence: TGTGCCAGCAGTCTCCGGGACAGCTATCAGCCCCAGCATTTT. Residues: CASSLRDSYQPQHF.

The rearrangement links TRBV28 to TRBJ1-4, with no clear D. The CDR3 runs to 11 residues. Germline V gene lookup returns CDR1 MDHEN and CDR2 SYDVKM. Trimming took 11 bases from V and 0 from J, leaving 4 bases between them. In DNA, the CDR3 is TGTGCCGCAGCAACTAATGAAAAACTGTTTTTT. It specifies CAAATNEKLFF.

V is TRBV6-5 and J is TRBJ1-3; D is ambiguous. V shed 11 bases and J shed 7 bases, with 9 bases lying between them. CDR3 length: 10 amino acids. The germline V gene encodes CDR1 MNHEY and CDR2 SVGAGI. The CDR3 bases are TGTGCCGTCGGCAGGAACACCATATATTTT. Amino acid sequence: CAVGRNTIYF.

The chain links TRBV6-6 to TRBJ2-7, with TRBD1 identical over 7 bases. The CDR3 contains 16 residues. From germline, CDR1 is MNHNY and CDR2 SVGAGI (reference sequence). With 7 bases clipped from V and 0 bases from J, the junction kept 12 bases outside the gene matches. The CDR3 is CASTNPKGAGSYEQYF. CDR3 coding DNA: TGTGCCAGCACCAACCCCAAGGGGGCGGGCTCCTACGAGCAGTACTTC.

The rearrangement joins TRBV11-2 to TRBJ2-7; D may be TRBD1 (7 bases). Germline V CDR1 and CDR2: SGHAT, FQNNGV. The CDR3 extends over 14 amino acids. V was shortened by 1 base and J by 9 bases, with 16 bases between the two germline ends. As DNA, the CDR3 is TGTGCCAGCAGCTTAGGGGACAGCGGGTCGGGGCAGTACTTC. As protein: CASSLGDSGSGQYF.

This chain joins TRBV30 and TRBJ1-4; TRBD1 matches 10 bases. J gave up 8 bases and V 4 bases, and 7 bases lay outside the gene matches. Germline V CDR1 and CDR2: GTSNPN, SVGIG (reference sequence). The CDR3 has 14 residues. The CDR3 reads CAWNDRGRGEKLFF. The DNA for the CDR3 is TGTGCCTGGAACGACAGGGGGCGCGGAGAAAAACTGTTTTTT.

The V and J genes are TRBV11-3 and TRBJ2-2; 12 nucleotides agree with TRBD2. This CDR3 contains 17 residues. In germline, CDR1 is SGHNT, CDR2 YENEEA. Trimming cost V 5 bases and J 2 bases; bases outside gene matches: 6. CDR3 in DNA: TGTGCCAGCAGCCCTCGAGGACTAGCGGGAAACACCGGGGAGCTGTTTTTT. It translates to CASSPRGLAGNTGELFF.

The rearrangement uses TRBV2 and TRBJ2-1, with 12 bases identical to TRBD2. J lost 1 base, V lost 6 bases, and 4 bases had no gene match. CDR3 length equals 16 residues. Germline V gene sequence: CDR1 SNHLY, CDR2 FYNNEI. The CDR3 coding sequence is TGTGCCAGCAGCACACTAGCGGGGGGATCCTACAATGAGCAGTTCTTC. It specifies CASSTLAGGSYNEQFF.

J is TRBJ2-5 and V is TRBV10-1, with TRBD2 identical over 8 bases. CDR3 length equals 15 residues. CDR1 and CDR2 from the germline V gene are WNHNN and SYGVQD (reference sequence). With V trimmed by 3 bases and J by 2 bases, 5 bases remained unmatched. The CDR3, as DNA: TGCGCCAGCAGTGACCCAGCGGGAGTTCAAGAGACCCAGTACTTC. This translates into CASSDPAGVQETQYF.

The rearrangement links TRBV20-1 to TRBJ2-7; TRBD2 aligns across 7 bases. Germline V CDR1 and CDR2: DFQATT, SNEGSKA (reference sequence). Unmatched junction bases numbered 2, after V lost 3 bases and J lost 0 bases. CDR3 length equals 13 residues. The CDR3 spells CSASSGYSYEQYF. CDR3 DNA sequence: TGCAGTGCTAGTAGCGGGTACTCCTACGAGCAGTACTTC.

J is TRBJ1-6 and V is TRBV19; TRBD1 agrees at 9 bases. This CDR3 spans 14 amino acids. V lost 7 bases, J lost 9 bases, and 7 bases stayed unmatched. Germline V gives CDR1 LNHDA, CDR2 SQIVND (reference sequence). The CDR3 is CASKPGQGGSPLHF. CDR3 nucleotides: TGTGCCAGTAAGCCGGGACAGGGTGGTTCACCCCTCCACTTT. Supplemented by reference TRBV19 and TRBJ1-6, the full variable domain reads DGGITQSPKYLFRKEGQNVTLSCEQNLNHDAMYWYRQDPGQGLRLIYYSQIVNDFQKGDIAEGYSVSREKKESFPLTVTSAQKNPTAFYLCASKPGQGGSPLHFGNGTRLTVT.

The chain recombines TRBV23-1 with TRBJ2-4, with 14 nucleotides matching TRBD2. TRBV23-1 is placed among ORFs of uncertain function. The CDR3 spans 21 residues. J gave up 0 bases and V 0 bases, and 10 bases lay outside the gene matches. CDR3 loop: CASSQSKVRTSGRRAKNIQYF. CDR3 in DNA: TGCGCCAGCAGTCAATCTAAAGTCAGGACTAGCGGGAGGAGAGCCAAAAACATTCAGTACTTC.

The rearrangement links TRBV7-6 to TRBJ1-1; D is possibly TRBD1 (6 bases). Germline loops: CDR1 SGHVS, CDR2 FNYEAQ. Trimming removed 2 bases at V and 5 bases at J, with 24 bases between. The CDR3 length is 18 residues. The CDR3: CASSLIELAGERRTEAFF. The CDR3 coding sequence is TGTGCCAGCAGCTTAATTGAGTTGGCAGGGGAGAGGAGGACTGAAGCTTTCTTT.

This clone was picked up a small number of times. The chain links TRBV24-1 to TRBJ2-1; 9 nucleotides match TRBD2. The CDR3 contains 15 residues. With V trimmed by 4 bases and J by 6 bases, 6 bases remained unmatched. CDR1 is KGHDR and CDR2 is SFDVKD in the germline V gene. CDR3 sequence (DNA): TGTGCCACCAGTGACCGGCTAGCGGGGATCAATGAGCAGTTCTTC. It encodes CATSDRLAGINEQFF.

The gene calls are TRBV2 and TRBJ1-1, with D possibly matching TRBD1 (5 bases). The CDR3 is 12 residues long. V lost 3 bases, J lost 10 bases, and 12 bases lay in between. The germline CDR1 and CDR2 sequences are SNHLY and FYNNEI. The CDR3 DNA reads TGTGCCAGCAGTGAGGGAGGGACGAGAGCTTTCTTT. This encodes CASSEGGTRAFF.

The CDR3 loop reads CAVGDWELFF. The CDR3, as DNA: TGTGCCGTCGGGGACTGGGAGCTGTTTTTT. The chain carries TRBV10-3 and TRBJ2-2; tentatively, D is TRBD2 (6 bases). Trimming stripped 11 bases from V and 9 bases from J, with 10 bases between. Per the germline V gene, CDR1 is ENHRY and CDR2 is SYGVKD. The CDR3 spans 10 residues.

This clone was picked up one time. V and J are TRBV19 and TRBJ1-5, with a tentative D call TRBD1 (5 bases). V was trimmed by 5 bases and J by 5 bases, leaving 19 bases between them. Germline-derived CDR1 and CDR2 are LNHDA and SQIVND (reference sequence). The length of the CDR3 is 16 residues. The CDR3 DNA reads TGTGCCAGTAGTTTGGGGCAGGGCTTACGGTATCAGCCCCAGCATTTT. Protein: CASSLGQGLRYQPQHF.

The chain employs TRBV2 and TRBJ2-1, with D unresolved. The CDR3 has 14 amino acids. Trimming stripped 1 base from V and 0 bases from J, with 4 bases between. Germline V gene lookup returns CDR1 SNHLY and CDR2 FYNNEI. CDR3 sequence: CASSEGSSYNEQFF. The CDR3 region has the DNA TGTGCCAGCAGTGAAGGTAGCTCCTACAATGAGCAGTTCTTC.

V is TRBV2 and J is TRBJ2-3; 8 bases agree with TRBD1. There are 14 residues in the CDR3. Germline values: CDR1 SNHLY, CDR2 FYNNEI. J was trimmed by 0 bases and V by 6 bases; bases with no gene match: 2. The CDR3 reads CASSRTGSTDTQYF. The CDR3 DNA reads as TGTGCCAGCAGCCGGACAGGGAGCACAGATACGCAGTATTTT.

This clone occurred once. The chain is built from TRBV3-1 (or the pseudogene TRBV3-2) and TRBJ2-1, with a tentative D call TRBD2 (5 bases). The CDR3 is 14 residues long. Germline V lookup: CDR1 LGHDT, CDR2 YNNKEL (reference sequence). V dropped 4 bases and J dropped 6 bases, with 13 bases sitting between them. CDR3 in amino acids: CASSPPASSNEQFF. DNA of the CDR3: TGTGCCAGCAGCCCGCCGGCTAGCAGCAATGAGCAGTTCTTC.

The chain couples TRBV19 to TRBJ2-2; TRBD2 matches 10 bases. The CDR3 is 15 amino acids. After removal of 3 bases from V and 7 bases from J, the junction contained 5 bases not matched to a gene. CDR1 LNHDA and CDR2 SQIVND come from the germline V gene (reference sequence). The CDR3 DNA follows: TGTGCCAGTAGTATCCTAGCGGGAGCCGGCGGGGAGCTGTTTTTT. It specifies CASSILAGAGGELFF.